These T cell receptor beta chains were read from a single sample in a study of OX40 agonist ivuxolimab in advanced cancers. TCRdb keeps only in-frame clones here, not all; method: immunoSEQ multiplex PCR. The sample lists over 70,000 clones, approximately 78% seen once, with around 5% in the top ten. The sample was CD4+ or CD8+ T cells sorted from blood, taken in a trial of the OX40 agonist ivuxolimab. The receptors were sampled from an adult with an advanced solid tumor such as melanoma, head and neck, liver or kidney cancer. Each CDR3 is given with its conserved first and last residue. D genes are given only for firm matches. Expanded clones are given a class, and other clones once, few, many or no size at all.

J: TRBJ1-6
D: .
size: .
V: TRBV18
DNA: TGTGCCAGCTCACCACAAACGAGCGACTATAATTCACCCCTCCACTTT
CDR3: CASSPQTSDYNSPLHF

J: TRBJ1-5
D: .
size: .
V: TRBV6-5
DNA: TGTGCCAGCAGTTACAACGGCTTTTCTAGCAATCAGCCCCAGCATTTT
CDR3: CASSYNGFSSNQPQHF

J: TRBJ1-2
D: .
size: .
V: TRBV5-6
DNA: TGTGCCAGCAGCTTGGCGGGGGCCGGCGGCTACACCTTC
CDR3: CASSLAGAGGYTF

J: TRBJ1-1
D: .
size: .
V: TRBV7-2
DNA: TGTGCCAGCAGAGAGGGAGTTACGCGGAACACTGAAGCTTTCTTT
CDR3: CASREGVTRNTEAFF

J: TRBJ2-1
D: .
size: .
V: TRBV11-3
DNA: TGTGCCAGCAGCACTCTTGGGCCTAGCGCTAGCTCCTACAATGAGCAGTTCTTC
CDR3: CASSTLGPSASSYNEQFF

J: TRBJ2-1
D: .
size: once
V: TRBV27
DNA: TGTGCCAGCAGTTTACGGCAGCTACAGTCCTATGAGCAGTTCTTC
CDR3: CASSLRQLQSYEQFF

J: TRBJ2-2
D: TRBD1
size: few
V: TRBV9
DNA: TGTGCCAGCAGCCCCCGCGGGACAGGGAACACCGGGGAGCTGTTTTTT
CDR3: CASSPRGTGNTGELFF

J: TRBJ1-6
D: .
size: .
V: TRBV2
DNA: TGTGCCAGCAGTCCAGGGAGCTCCTATAATTCACCCCTCCACTTT
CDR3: CASSPGSSYNSPLHF

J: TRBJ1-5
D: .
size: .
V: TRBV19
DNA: TGTGCCAGTAGCCCGACACTGGGAGAATATAGCAATCAGCCCCAGCATTTT
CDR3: CASSPTLGEYSNQPQHF

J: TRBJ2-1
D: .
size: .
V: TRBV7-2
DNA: TGTGCCAGCAGCCCCCTATCTCCTAGCAATGAGCAGTTCTTC
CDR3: CASSPLSPSNEQFF

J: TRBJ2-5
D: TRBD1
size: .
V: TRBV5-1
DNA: TGCGCCAGCCAAACAGGGGGCGGAGAGACCCAGTACTTC
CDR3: CASQTGGGETQYF